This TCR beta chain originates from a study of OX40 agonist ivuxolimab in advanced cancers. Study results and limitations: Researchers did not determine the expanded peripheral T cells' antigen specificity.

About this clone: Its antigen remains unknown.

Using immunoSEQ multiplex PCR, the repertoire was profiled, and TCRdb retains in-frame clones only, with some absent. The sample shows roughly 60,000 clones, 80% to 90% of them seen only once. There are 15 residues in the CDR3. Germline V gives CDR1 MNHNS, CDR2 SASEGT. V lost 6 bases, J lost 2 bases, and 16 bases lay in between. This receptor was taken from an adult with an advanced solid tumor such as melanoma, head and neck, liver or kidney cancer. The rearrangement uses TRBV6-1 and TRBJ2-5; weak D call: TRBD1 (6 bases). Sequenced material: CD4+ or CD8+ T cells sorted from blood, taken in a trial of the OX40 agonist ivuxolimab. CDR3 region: CASRVRRTDQETQYF. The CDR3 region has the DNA TGTGCCAGCAGGGTCCGAAGGACAGATCAAGAGACCCAGTACTTC.